Presented here are 10 T cell receptor beta chains from one specimen sequenced in a study of response to subunit inactivated influenza vaccine. TCRdb ran MiXCR on the RT-PCR reads and lists one entry per CDR3 protein. The sample lists about 300,000 distinct CDR3 sequences, roughly 20% occurring once. Sample: PBMCs from blood, taken approximately 20 months after vaccination. These receptor sequences come from a man aged 50-75 years who received an inactivated influenza vaccine.

This clonotype turned up a few times. The chain joins TRBV7-2 to TRBJ2-3; no definite D call. The V end lost 4 bases, the J end lost 3 bases, and 8 bases lay between the germline ends. From germline, CDR1 is SGHTA and CDR2 FQGNSA. This CDR3 has 13 residues. For the CDR3, the DNA is TGTGCCAGCAGCTCACCTTTAACAGATACGCAGTATTTT. This gives the protein CASSSPLTDTQYF.

This clonotype showed up just once. V gene TRBV25-1 combines with J gene TRBJ2-1; D possibly matches TRBD1 or TRBD2 (5 bases each). Germline V lookup: CDR1 MGHDK, CDR2 SYGVNS. The CDR3 consists of 16 residues. Deletions cut 0 bases from V and 8 bases from J, with 17 bases between. The CDR3 DNA is TGTGCCAGCAGTGAATACGGGGTGGGGGAAGTGGATGAGCAGTTCTTC. It is translated as CASSEYGVGEVDEQFF.

This clonotype appeared a few times. V gene TRBV20-1 combines with J gene TRBJ2-4, with D possibly being TRBD2 (6 bases). From germline, CDR1 is DFQATT and CDR2 SNEGSKA (reference sequence). V was trimmed by 4 bases and J by 8 bases, leaving 15 bases between them. This CDR3 region has 13 residues. CDR3 nucleotides: TGCAGTGCTACCCGGAGGGTCGGAGACATTCAGTACTTC. It encodes CSATRRVGDIQYF.

This clonotype has a handful of counts. The genes are TRBV20-1 and TRBJ2-5; 10 bases align to TRBD2. The ends lost 5 bases at V and 5 bases at J; junction bases unmatched: 8. Germline loops: CDR1 DFQATT, CDR2 SNEGSKA (reference sequence). The CDR3 totals 14 residues. CDR3 region: CSAQSGGVRETQYF. The CDR3 nucleotides read TGCAGTGCTCAGAGCGGGGGGGTTCGGGAGACCCAGTACTTC.

This chain uses TRBV3-1 with TRBJ1-2; D is undetermined. The germline V gene encodes CDR1 LGHDT and CDR2 YNNKEL (reference sequence). Trimming took off 1 base at V and 6 bases at J, with 12 bases between the two ends. This CDR3 is built from 14 residues. Written as DNA, the CDR3 is TGTGCCAGCAGCCAAGGACATGGGTTCCATGGCTACACCTTC. It encodes CASSQGHGFHGYTF.

This clonotype has ten or more counts. The chain recombines TRBV5-6 with TRBJ2-1, with 9 bases lining up with TRBD1. The V segment lost 4 bases and the J segment 4 bases; nucleotides outside the gene matches: 6. The CDR3 is made up of 15 amino acids. From germline, CDR1 is SGHDT and CDR2 YYEEEE. The CDR3 reads CASSARDRVYNEQFF. The CDR3 bases are TGTGCCAGCAGCGCAAGGGACAGGGTATACAATGAGCAGTTCTTC.

This clonotype showed up just a few times. This sequence joins TRBV10-1 and TRBJ2-7; TRBD1 matches at 9 bases. V lost 2 bases to trimming and J lost 7 bases; unmatched junction nucleotides: 3. This CDR3 contains 13 residues. The V gene's germline CDR1 is WNHNN and CDR2 SYGVQD (reference sequence). CDR3 residues: CASSEGGTGEQYF. CDR3 bases: TGCGCCAGCAGTGAGGGGGGGACAGGGGAGCAGTACTTC.

A few counts support this clonotype. The chain is built from TRBV20-1 and TRBJ1-2, with TRBD1 as a possible D gene (6 bases). Germline CDR1 is DFQATT and CDR2 is SNEGSKA (reference sequence). CDR3 length: 12 amino acids. V lost 6 bases, J lost 4 bases, and 12 bases lay in between. For the CDR3, the DNA is TGCAGTGCCGCGGGGGCCGTCTATGGCTACACCTTC. It codes for CSAAGAVYGYTF.

This clonotype was observed a handful of times. V and J are TRBV7-9 and TRBJ1-1; TRBD1 matches 8 bases. The CDR3 covers 15 residues. The germline CDR1 and CDR2 sequences are SEHNR and FQNEAQ (reference sequence). Trimming took 5 bases from V and 5 from J; bases not matched to a gene: 10. CDR3 amino acids: CASSPDRVIETEAFF. The CDR3, as DNA: TGTGCCAGCAGCCCGGACAGGGTAATAGAGACTGAAGCTTTCTTT.

V is TRBV11-2 and J is TRBJ1-3; 12 positions agree with TRBD1. Trimming took 1 base from V and 8 from J; bases not matched to a gene: 18. Germline loops: CDR1 SGHAT, CDR2 FQNNGV. CDR3 length: 20 amino acids. This chain's CDR3 is CASSLGSGTGGADPGYTIYF. In DNA form, the CDR3 reads TGTGCCAGCAGCTTAGGGTCCGGGACAGGGGGCGCAGACCCGGGTTACACCATATATTTT.